Listed here are 14 T cell receptor beta chains from one sample, sequenced in a study of blood T cell repertoires in COVID-19. TCRdb keeps only in-frame clones here, not all; method: immunoSEQ multiplex PCR. The data show about 250,000 clones, with around 83% seen just once and 5% to 6% held by the top ten. The sequenced material came from peripheral blood. Receptors originate from a man older than 75 with acute or convalescent COVID-19.

The J gene is TRBJ1-5, the V gene TRBV18; D is uncertain. Germline-derived CDR1 and CDR2 are KGHSH and LQKENI. CDR3 length equals 15 residues. V was cut by 3 bases and J by 4 bases, with 13 bases left in between. In nucleotides, the CDR3 is TGTGCCAGCTCACCTTATGACGCGGGGAATCAGCCCCAGCATTTT. It specifies CASSPYDAGNQPQHF.

The CDR3 coding sequence is TGTGCCAGCAGCGAACTCGCCAGGGGCTACAATGAGCAGTTCTTC. It codes for CASSELARGYNEQFF. V gene TRBV9 combines with J gene TRBJ2-1, with a possible D match to TRBD1 (6 bases). This CDR3 spans 15 amino acids. The V end was cut by 3 bases, the J end by 3 bases, with 13 bases between. Germline CDR1 SGDLS, CDR2 YYNGEE.

This chain joins TRBV27 and TRBJ2-7; D possibly corresponds to TRBD2 (5 bases). Per germline, CDR1 MNHEY and CDR2 SMNVEV (reference sequence). Trimming removed 8 bases at V and 2 bases at J, with 13 bases between. The CDR3 totals 13 residues. The CDR3 loop reads CASAGRPTYEQYF. In DNA form, the CDR3 reads TGTGCCAGCGCGGGCAGGCCCACCTACGAGCAGTACTTC.

The CDR3 nucleotides read TGTGCCAGAGGACAGAACTACAATGAGCAGTTCTTC. This sequence encodes CARGQNYNEQFF. This chain connects TRBV2 to TRBJ2-1, with D possibly TRBD1 on 6 matching bases. This CDR3 has 12 amino acids. Germline V gene lookup returns CDR1 SNHLY and CDR2 FYNNEI. Deletions cut 9 bases from V and 3 bases from J, with 9 bases between. Using reference TRBV2 and TRBJ2-1 for the parts outside the CDR3, the full variable domain is EPEVTQTPSHQVTQMGQEVILRCVPISNHLYFYWYRQILGQKVEFLVSFYNNEISEKSEIFDDQFSVERPDGSNFTLKIRSTKLEDSAMYFCARGQNYNEQFFGPGTRLTVL.

The rearrangement joins TRBV18 to TRBJ2-7, with 10 bases lining up with TRBD1. The CDR3 is made up of 15 amino acids. J was trimmed by 1 base and V by 3 bases; bases with no gene match: 3. CDR1 is KGHSH and CDR2 is LQKENI in the germline V gene. CDR3 residues: CASSPTGQGSYEQYF. The CDR3 DNA reads as TGTGCCAGCTCACCGACGGGACAGGGGTCCTACGAGCAGTACTTC.

This sequence joins TRBV9 and TRBJ1-1, with TRBD1 identical over 7 bases. Germline assignment: CDR1 SGDLS and CDR2 YYNGEE. Trimming cost V 6 bases and J 2 bases; bases outside gene matches: 19. This CDR3 has 18 amino acids. CDR3 coding DNA: TGTGCCAGCAACCTCCCAGGGGGGTTGGGAATAGGAAACACTGAAGCTTTCTTT. Its protein product is CASNLPGGLGIGNTEAFF.

The chain uses TRBV6-5 and TRBJ2-7, with 11 bases lining up with TRBD2. The CDR3 is 15 residues long. The J segment lost 4 bases and the V segment lost 6 bases, leaving 8 bases of the junction unmatched. The germline V gene has CDR1 MNHEY and CDR2 SVGAGI. The chain's CDR3 is CASRLAGGSEYEQYF. In nucleotides, the CDR3 is TGTGCCAGCAGGCTAGCGGGAGGTAGTGAGTACGAGCAGTACTTC.

CDR3 region: CASSTSGSSYNEQFF. The CDR3 nucleotides read TGTGCCAGCAGTACTAGCGGCAGCTCCTACAATGAGCAGTTCTTC. The chain carries TRBV9 and TRBJ2-1, with 8 bases lining up with TRBD2. The ends lost 5 bases at V and 0 bases at J; junction bases unmatched: 4. CDR3 size: 15 residues. Germline CDR1 SGDLS, CDR2 YYNGEE.

In its sample, this clone was seen once. This sequence joins TRBV9 and TRBJ2-7, with TRBD2 matching over 8 bases. The V gene's germline CDR1 is SGDLS and CDR2 YYNGEE. CDR3 length equals 16 residues. J was trimmed by 2 bases and V by 0 bases; bases with no gene match: 7. CDR3 amino acids: CASSVGVSGGPYEQYF. CDR3 coding DNA: TGTGCCAGCAGCGTAGGAGTAAGCGGGGGACCCTACGAGCAGTACTTC.

V and J are TRBV5-1 and TRBJ1-2, with D possibly matching TRBD1 (6 bases). Germline CDR1 and CDR2: SGHRS and YFSETQ. V dropped 0 bases and J dropped 8 bases, with 11 bases sitting between them. The CDR3 is 13 residues long. DNA for the CDR3: TGCGCCAGCAGCTTGGACGCAGGGGAAGGCTACACCTTC. Translating gives CASSLDAGEGYTF. Full variable domain (outside the CDR3, taken from reference TRBV5-1 and TRBJ1-2): KAGVTQTPRYLIKTRGQQVTLSCSPISGHRSVSWYQQTPGQGLQFLFEYFSETQRNKGNFPGRFSGRQFSNSRSEMNVSTLELGDSALYLCASSLDAGEGYTFGSGTRLTVV.

This rearrangement joins TRBV5-1 to TRBJ2-1, with D hard to call. CDR3 length: 14 amino acids. Trimming shortened V by 4 bases and J by 2 bases, and 10 bases separated the two germline ends. In germline, CDR1 is SGHRS, CDR2 YFSETQ. The CDR3 sequence: CASSEITAYNEQFF. Written as DNA, the CDR3 is TGCGCCAGCAGCGAAATCACAGCCTACAATGAGCAGTTCTTC.

J is TRBJ2-3 and V is TRBV18; possible D gene TRBD2, 6 bases. Germline V gives CDR1 KGHSH, CDR2 LQKENI. Trimming shortened V by 3 bases and J by 1 base, and 11 bases separated the two germline ends. The CDR3 is made up of 15 amino acids. The CDR3 DNA sequence: TGTGCCAGCTCACCTATAGCGGTAGGCACAGATACGCAGTATTTT. Protein product: CASSPIAVGTDTQYF.

This sequence joins TRBV18 and TRBJ2-5, with 8 bases fitting TRBD2. V was pared by 3 bases and J by 4 bases, with 1 base of the junction left unmatched. Germline V gives CDR1 KGHSH, CDR2 LQKENI. The CDR3 sequence is 13 residues long. CDR3: CASSPGLGETQYF. The CDR3 DNA reads as TGTGCCAGCTCACCGGGACTAGGAGAGACCCAGTACTTC. The whole variable domain, filled in from reference TRBV18 and TRBJ2-5, reads NAGVMQNPRHLVRRRGQEARLRCSPMKGHSHVYWYRQLPEEGLKFMVYLQKENIIDESGMPKERFSAEFPKEGPSILRIQQVVRGDSAAYFCASSPGLGETQYFGPGTRLLVL.

The chain carries TRBV5-4 and TRBJ1-4; possibly TRBD1 for D (6 bases). Trimming shortened V by 5 bases and J by 1 base, and 12 bases separated the two germline ends. This CDR3 spans 15 amino acids. The germline CDR1 and CDR2 sequences are SGHNT and YYREEE (reference sequence). The CDR3 protein is CASSHTGKTNEKLFF. The CDR3 nucleotides read TGTGCCAGCAGTCATACAGGGAAAACTAATGAAAAACTGTTTTTT.